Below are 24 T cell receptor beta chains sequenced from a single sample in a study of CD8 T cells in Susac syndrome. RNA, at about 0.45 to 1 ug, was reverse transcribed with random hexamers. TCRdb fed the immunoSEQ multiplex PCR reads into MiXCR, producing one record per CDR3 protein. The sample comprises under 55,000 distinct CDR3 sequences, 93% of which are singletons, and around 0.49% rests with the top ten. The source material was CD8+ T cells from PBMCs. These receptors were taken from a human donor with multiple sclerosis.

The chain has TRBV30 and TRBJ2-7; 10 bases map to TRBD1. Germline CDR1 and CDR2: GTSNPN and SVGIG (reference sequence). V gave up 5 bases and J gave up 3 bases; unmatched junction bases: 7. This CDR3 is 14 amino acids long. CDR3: CAWRTGTGDYEQYF. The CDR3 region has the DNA TGTGCCTGGCGAACCGGGACAGGGGACTACGAGCAGTACTTC.

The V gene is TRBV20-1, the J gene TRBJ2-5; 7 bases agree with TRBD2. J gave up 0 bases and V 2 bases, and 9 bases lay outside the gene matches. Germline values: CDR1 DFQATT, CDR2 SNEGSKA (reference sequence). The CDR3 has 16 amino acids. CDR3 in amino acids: CSARPGRFRDQETQYF. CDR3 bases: TGCAGTGCTAGACCCGGGAGGTTCCGGGACCAAGAGACCCAGTACTTC.

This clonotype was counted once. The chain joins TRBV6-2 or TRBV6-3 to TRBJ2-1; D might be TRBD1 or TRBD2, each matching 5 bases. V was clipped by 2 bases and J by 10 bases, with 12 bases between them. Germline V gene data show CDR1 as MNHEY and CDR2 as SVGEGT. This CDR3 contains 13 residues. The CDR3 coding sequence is TGTGCCAGCAGTTACGTATGGGGCGGGGAGCAGTTCTTC. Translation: CASSYVWGGEQFF.

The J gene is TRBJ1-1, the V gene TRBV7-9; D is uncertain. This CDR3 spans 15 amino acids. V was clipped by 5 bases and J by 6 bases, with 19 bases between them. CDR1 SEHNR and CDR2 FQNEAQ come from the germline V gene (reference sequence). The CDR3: CASSTSFGQVPEAFF. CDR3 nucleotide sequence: TGTGCCAGCAGCACCTCTTTTGGGCAGGTCCCTGAAGCTTTCTTT.

CDR3 protein: CASSFPGQGGTQYF. The DNA of the CDR3 is TGTGCCAGCAGTTTTCCGGGACAGGGGGGGACCCAGTACTTC. The chain carries TRBV28 and TRBJ2-5; 11 bases are shared with TRBD1. Germline V gene data show CDR1 as MDHEN and CDR2 as SYDVKM. The CDR3 covers 14 residues. The J segment lost 7 bases and the V segment lost 3 bases, leaving 4 bases of the junction unmatched.

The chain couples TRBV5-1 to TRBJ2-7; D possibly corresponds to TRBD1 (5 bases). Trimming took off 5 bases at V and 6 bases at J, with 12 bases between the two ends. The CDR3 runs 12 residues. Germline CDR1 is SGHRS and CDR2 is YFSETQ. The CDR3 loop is CASRITGSEQYF. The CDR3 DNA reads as TGCGCCAGCAGGATTACAGGATCCGAGCAGTACTTC.

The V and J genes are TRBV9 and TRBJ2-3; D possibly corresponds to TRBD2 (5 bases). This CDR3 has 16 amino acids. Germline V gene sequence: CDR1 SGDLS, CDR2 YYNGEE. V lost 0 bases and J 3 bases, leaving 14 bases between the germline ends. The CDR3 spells CASSVEGVIRTDTQYF. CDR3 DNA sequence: TGTGCCAGCAGCGTAGAGGGAGTCATTAGGACAGATACGCAGTATTTT. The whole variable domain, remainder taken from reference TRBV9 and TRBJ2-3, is DSGVTQTPKHLITATGQRVTLRCSPRSGDLSVYWYQQSLDQGLQFLIQYYNGEERAKGNILERFSAQQFPDLHSELNLSSLELGDSALYFCASSVEGVIRTDTQYFGPGTRLTVL.

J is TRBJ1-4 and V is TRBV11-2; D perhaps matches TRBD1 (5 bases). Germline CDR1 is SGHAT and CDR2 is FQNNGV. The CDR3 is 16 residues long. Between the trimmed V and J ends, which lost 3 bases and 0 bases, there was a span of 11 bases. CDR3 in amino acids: CASSFPGLSTNEKLFF. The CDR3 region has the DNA TGTGCCAGCAGCTTCCCGGGACTTTCAACTAATGAAAAACTGTTTTTT. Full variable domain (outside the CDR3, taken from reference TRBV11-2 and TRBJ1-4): EAGVAQSPRYKIIEKRQSVAFWCNPISGHATLYWYQQILGQGPKLLIQFQNNGVVDDSQLPKDRFSAERLKGVDSTLKIQPAKLEDSAVYLCASSFPGLSTNEKLFFGSGTQLSVL.

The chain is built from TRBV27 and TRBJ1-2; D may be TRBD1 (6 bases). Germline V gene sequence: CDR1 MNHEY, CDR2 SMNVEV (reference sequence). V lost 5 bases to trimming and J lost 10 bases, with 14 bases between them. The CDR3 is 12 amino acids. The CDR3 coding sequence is TGTGCCAGCAGTCCCGGGACACTCTCCTACACCTTC. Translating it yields CASSPGTLSYTF.

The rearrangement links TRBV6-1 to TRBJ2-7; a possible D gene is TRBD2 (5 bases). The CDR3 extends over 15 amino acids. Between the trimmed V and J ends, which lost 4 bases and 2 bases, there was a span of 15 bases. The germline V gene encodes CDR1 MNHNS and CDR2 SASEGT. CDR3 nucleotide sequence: TGTGCCAGCAGTGCAGTTGGGTACGGGGCCTACGAGCAGTACTTC. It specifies CASSAVGYGAYEQYF.

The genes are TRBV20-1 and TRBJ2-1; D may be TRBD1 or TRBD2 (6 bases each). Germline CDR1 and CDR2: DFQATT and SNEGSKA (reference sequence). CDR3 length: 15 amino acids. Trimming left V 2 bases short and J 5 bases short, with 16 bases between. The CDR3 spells CSARLREGGHNEQFF. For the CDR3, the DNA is TGCAGTGCTAGACTTCGTGAGGGGGGCCACAATGAGCAGTTCTTC.

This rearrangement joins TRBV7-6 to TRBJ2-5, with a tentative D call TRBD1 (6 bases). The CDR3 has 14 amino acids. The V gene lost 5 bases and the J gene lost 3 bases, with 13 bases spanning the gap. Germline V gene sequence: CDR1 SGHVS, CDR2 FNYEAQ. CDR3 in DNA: TGTGCCAGCAGCCTCAGGGGTTTTGAAGAGACCCAGTACTTC. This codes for CASSLRGFEETQYF.

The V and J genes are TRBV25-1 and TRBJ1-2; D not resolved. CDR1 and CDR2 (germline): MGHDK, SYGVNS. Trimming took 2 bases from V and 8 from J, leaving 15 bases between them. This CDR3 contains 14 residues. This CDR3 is CASSEGPWGWGYTF. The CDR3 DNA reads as TGTGCCAGCAGTGAAGGACCATGGGGTTGGGGCTACACCTTC.

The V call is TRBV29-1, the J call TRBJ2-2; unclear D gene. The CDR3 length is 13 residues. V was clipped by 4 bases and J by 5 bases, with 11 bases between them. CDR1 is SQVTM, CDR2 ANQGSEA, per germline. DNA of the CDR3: TGCAGCGTTGGAGAAGGCCTTACCGGGGAGCTGTTTTTT. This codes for CSVGEGLTGELFF.

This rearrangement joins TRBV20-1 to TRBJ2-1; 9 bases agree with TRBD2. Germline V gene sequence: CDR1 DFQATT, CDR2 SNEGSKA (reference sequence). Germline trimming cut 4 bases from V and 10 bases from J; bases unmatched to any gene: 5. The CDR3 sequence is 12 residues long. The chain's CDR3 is CSAITGTSEQFF. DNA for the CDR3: TGCAGTGCTATAACCGGGACTAGCGAGCAGTTCTTC.

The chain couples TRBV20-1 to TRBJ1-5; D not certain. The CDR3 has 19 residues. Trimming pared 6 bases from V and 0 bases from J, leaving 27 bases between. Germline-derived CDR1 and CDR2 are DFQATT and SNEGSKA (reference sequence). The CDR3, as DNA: TGCAGTGCCCCCCTCCCCTCGGCAACCTCTACCTCTAGCAATCAGCCCCAGCATTTT. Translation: CSAPLPSATSTSSNQPQHF.

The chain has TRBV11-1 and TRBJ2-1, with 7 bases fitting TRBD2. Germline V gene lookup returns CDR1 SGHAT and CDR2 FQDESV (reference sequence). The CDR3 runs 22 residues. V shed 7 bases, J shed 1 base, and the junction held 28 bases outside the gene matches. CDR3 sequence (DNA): TGTGCCAGCACCCCCTCGGGGGGTTCCCGTGTCGCCCGGGTCGAATCCTACAATGAGCAGTTCTTC. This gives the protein CASTPSGGSRVARVESYNEQFF.

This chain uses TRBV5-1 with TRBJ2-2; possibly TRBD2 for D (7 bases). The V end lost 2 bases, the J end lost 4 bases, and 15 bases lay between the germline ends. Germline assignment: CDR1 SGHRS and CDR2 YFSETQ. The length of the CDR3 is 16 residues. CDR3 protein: CASSFIEGGGTGELFF. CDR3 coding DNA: TGCGCCAGCAGCTTCATTGAGGGAGGGGGCACCGGGGAGCTGTTTTTT.

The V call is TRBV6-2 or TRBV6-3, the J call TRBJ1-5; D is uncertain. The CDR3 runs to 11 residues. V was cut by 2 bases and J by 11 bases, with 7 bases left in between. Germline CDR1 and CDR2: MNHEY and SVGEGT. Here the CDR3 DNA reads TGTGCCAGCAGTTACGGTGGCTCCCAGCATTTT. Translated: CASSYGGSQHF.

The CDR3 loop reads CASRFGGPGGELFF. For the CDR3, the DNA is TGTGCCAGCAGGTTCGGGGGGCCCGGCGGGGAGCTGTTTTTT. The chain couples TRBV28 to TRBJ2-2; weak D call: TRBD2 (7 bases). V was cut by 6 bases and J by 7 bases, with 15 bases left in between. In germline, CDR1 is MDHEN, CDR2 SYDVKM. The CDR3 is 14 amino acids.

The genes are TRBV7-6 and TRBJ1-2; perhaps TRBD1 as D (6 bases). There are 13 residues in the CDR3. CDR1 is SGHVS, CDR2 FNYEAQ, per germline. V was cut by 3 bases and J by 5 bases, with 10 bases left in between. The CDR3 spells CASSLGGQYGYTF. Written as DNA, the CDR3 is TGTGCCAGCAGCTTGGGGGGGCAATATGGCTACACCTTC.

The CDR3 loop is CSADPGTGVEQYF. Written as DNA, the CDR3 is TGCAGTGCAGACCCGGGGACAGGGGTCGAGCAGTACTTC. V gene TRBV20-1 combines with J gene TRBJ2-7; 10 positions agree with TRBD1. Germline CDR1 and CDR2: DFQATT and SNEGSKA (reference sequence). V shed 6 bases and J 6 bases; nucleotides not matched to a gene: 8. The CDR3 extends over 13 amino acids.

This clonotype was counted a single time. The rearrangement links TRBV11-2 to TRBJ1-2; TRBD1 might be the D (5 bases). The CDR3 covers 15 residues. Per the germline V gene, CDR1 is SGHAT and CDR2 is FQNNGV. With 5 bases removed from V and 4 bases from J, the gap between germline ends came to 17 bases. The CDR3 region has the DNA TGTGCCAGCAGCCCGTGGGACGGATTCATCTATGGCTACACCTTC. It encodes CASSPWDGFIYGYTF. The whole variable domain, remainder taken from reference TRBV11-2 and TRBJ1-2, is EAGVAQSPRYKIIEKRQSVAFWCNPISGHATLYWYQQILGQGPKLLIQFQNNGVVDDSQLPKDRFSAERLKGVDSTLKIQPAKLEDSAVYLCASSPWDGFIYGYTFGSGTRLTVV.

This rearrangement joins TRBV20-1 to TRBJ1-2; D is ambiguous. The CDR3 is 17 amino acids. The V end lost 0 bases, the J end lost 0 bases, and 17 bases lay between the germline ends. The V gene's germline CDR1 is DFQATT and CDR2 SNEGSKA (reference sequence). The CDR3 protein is CSARDLASHKANYGYTF. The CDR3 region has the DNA TGCAGTGCTAGAGATCTTGCCTCCCACAAAGCTAACTATGGCTACACCTTC.